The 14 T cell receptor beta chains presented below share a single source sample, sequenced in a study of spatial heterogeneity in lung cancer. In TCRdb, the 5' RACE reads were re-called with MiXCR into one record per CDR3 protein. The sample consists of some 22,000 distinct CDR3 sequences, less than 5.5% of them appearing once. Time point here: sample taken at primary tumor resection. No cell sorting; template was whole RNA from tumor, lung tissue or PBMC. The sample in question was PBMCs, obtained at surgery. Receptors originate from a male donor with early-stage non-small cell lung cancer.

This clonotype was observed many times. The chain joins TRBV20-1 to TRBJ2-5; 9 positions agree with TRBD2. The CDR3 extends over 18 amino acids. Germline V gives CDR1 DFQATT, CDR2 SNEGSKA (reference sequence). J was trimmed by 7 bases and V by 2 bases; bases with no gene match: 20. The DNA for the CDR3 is TGCAGTGCTAGACCCTGGACTAGCGACGCACCCTTGACAGGGACCCAGTACTTC. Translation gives CSARPWTSDAPLTGTQYF.

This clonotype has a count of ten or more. CDR3: CASSSAPGQGPGANVLTF. The CDR3 bases are TGTGCCAGCAGCTCGGCTCCGGGACAGGGCCCTGGGGCCAACGTCCTGACTTTC. V gene TRBV5-4 combines with J gene TRBJ2-6; 9 bases are shared with TRBD1. CDR3 size: 18 residues. Germline CDR1 reads SGHNT; CDR2 reads YYREEE (reference sequence). The ends lost 3 bases at V and 2 bases at J; junction bases unmatched: 9. Variable domain in full (rest from reference TRBV5-4 and TRBJ2-6): ETGVTQSPTHLIKTRGQQVTLRCSSQSGHNTVSWYQQALGQGPQFIFQYYREEENGRGNFPPRFSGLQFPNYSSELNVNALELDDSALYLCASSSAPGQGPGANVLTFGAGSRLTVL.

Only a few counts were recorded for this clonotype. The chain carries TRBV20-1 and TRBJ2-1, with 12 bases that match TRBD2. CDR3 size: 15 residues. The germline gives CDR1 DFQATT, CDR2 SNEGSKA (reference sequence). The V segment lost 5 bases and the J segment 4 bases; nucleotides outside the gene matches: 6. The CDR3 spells CSAALAGGVYNEQFF. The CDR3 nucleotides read TGCAGTGCTGCTCTAGCGGGAGGGGTATACAATGAGCAGTTCTTC.

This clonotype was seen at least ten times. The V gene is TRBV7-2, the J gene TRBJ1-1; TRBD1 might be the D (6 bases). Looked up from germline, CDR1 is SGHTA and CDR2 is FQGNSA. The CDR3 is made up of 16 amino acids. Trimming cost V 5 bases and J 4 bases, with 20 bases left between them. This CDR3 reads CASSPHAGGAGTEAFF. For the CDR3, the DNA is TGTGCCAGCAGCCCCCACGCGGGGGGGGCGGGCACTGAAGCTTTCTTT.

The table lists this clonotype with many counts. The CDR3 protein is CASSQDPTAANYGYTF. For the CDR3, the DNA is TGTGCCAGCAGCCAAGACCCGACAGCCGCTAACTATGGCTACACCTTC. The chain has TRBV4-2 and TRBJ1-2, with D perhaps TRBD1 (5 bases). This CDR3 spans 16 amino acids. V dropped 0 bases and J dropped 0 bases, with 11 bases sitting between them. The germline V gene has CDR1 LGHNA and CDR2 YNFKEQ.

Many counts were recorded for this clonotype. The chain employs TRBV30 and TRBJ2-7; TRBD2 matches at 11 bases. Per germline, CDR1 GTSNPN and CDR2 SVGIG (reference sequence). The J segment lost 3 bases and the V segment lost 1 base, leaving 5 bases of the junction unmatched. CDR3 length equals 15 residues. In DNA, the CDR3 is TGTGCCTGGAGTGACTGGCTAGCGGGGGGCTACGAGCAGTACTTC. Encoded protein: CAWSDWLAGGYEQYF.

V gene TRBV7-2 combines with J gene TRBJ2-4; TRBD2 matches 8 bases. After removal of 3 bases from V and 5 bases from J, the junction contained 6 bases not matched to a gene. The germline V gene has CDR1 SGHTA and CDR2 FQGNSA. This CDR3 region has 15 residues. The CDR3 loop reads CASSFISGAQNIQYF. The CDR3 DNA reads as TGTGCCAGCAGCTTTATTAGCGGGGCCCAAAACATTCAGTACTTC.

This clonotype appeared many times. The CDR3 bases are TGTGCCAGCAGTACCCTCGAGAGAGCCATGAACACTGAAGCTTTCTTT. Protein sequence: CASSTLERAMNTEAFF. The chain couples TRBV6-6 to TRBJ1-1, with D unresolved. The CDR3 consists of 16 residues. V shed 5 bases and J shed 0 bases, with 16 bases lying between them. Germline V gene lookup returns CDR1 MNHNY and CDR2 SVGAGI (reference sequence).

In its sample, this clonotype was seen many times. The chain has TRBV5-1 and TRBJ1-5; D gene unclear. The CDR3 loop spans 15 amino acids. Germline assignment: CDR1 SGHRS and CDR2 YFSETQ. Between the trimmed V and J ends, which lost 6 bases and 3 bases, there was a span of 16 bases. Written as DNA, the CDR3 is TGCGCCAGCATGGCTTGGGCCGTCTCCAATCAGCCCCAGCATTTT. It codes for CASMAWAVSNQPQHF.

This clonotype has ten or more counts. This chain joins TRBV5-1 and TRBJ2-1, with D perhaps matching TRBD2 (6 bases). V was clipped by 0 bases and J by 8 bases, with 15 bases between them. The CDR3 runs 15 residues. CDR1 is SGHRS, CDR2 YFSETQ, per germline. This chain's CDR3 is CASSLGGVGSYEQFF. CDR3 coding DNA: TGCGCCAGCAGCTTGGGGGGTGTCGGGAGCTATGAGCAGTTCTTC.

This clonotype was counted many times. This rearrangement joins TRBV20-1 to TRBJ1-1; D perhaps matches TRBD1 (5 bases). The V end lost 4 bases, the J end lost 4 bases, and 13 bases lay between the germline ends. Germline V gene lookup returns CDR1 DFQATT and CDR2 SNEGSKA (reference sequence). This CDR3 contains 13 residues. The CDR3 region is CSATSGGVTEAFF. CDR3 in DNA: TGCAGTGCTACGTCGGGAGGGGTCACTGAAGCTTTCTTT.

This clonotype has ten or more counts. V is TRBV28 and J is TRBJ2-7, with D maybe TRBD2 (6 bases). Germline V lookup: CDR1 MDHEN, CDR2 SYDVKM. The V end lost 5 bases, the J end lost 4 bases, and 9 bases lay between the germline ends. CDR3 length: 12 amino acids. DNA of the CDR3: TGTGCCAGCAGTCGTAGCGGTTACGAGCAGTACTTC. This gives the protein CASSRSGYEQYF.

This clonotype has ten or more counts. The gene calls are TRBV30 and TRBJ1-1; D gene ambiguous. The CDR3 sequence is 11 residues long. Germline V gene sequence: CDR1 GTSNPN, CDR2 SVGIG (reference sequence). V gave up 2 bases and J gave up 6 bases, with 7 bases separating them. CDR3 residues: CAWSRAAEAFF. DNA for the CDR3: TGTGCCTGGAGTAGGGCAGCTGAAGCTTTCTTT. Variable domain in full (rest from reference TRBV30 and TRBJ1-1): SQTIHQWPATLVQPVGSPLSLECTVEGTSNPNLYWYRQAAGRGLQLLFYSVGIGQISSEVPQNLSASRPQDRQFILSSKKLLLSDSGFYLCAWSRAAEAFFGQGTRLTVV.

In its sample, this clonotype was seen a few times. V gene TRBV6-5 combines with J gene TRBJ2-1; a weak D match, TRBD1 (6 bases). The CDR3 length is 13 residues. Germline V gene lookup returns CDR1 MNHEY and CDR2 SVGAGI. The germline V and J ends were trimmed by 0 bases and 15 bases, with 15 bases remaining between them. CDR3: CASSYSLQGVTFF. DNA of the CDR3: TGTGCCAGCAGTTACTCGTTACAGGGTGTTACGTTCTTC.